The 13 T cell receptor beta chains listed next were all sequenced from one sample in a study of siplizumab effects on memory and regulatory T cells. Sequenced by immunoSEQ multiplex PCR; TCRdb stores in-frame clones only, minus some. The sample lists 90,000 to 110,000 clones, around 90% occurring once. The sequenced sample was Tregs sorted from blood. Receptors originate from a human donor in good health.

CDR3 nucleotides: TGCGCCAGCAGCATCAAAATGCTAGGCACAGATACGCAGTATTTT. Its translation: CASSIKMLGTDTQYF. The chain recombines TRBV5-1 with TRBJ2-3; D is undetermined. Germline CDR1 and CDR2: SGHRS and YFSETQ. The CDR3 length is 15 residues. V lost 4 bases, J lost 1 base, and 13 bases lay in between.

Only one count was recorded for this clone. This chain connects TRBV5-6 to TRBJ2-1, with D possibly being TRBD1 (6 bases). The CDR3 has 15 residues. Germline V gives CDR1 SGHDT, CDR2 YYEEEE. V dropped 3 bases and J dropped 7 bases, with 17 bases sitting between them. CDR3 nucleotide sequence: TGTGCCAGCAGCTACGGCACAGGGCGGAGGAATGAGCAGTTCTTC. It translates to CASSYGTGRRNEQFF.

The rearrangement uses TRBV7-9 and TRBJ2-7; D is unclear. Germline V gene lookup returns CDR1 SEHNR and CDR2 FQNEAQ (reference sequence). The CDR3 consists of 14 residues. Trimming took 1 base from V and 4 from J, leaving 11 bases between them. CDR3 sequence reads: CASSLGGSRYEQYF. The CDR3 DNA reads as TGTGCCAGCAGCTTAGGCGGCAGCCGGTACGAGCAGTACTTC.

The chain is built from TRBV7-9 and TRBJ1-5; TRBD1 aligns across 8 bases. V was pared by 3 bases and J by 6 bases, with 1 base of the junction left unmatched. CDR3 length: 13 residues. The germline gives CDR1 SEHNR, CDR2 FQNEAQ (reference sequence). Written as DNA, the CDR3 is TGTGCCAGCAGCTTTACAGGGGGTCAGCCCCAGCATTTT. Its protein product is CASSFTGGQPQHF.

As DNA, the CDR3 is TGTGCCAGCAGTTACAATATAGGGCATTTCTCCTACGAGCAGTACTTC. Its protein product is CASSYNIGHFSYEQYF. This chain links TRBV6-5 with TRBJ2-7; no definite D call. Trimming pared 2 bases from V and 0 bases from J, leaving 14 bases between. CDR1 MNHEY and CDR2 SVGAGI come from the germline V gene. This CDR3 spans 16 amino acids.

The chain combines TRBV23-1 with TRBJ1-1, with D tentatively TRBD1 (5 bases). TRBV23-1 is recorded as an ORF, its role being uncertain. Trimming cost V 2 bases and J 3 bases, with 13 bases left between them. This CDR3 region has 15 residues. In DNA, the CDR3 is TGCGCCAGCAGTCAACGCCGGGACCGCCACACTGAAGCTTTCTTT. Translating it yields CASSQRRDRHTEAFF.

V and J are TRBV2 and TRBJ1-2; D perhaps matches TRBD1 (6 bases). V dropped 8 bases and J dropped 9 bases, with 13 bases sitting between them. The CDR3 totals 11 residues. Germline assignment: CDR1 SNHLY and CDR2 FYNNEI. The DNA of the CDR3 is TGTGCCAGCCACAGGGAGAGGAGCTACACCTTC. Its protein product is CASHRERSYTF.

V usage is TRBV6-1 and J usage is TRBJ1-2; possible D gene TRBD1, 5 bases. Trimming pared 6 bases from V and 7 bases from J, leaving 15 bases between. The germline V gene has CDR1 MNHNS and CDR2 SASEGT. The CDR3 consists of 13 residues. CDR3: CASSPPSGGGYTF. The CDR3 region has the DNA TGTGCCAGCAGCCCCCCGTCGGGGGGTGGCTACACCTTC.

This chain links TRBV11-3 with TRBJ2-7; the D gene is possibly TRBD1 (6 bases). The CDR3 covers 13 residues. Germline V gene lookup returns CDR1 SGHNT and CDR2 YENEEA. With 5 bases removed from V and 7 bases from J, the gap between germline ends came to 15 bases. The CDR3 loop is CASSDTGLREQYF. The CDR3 DNA reads as TGTGCCAGCAGCGATACAGGGCTGAGGGAGCAGTACTTC.

This sequence joins TRBV4-2 and TRBJ2-1, with TRBD2 matching 7 bases. Germline CDR1 is LGHNA and CDR2 is YNFKEQ. V lost 4 bases and J lost 7; bases outside the gene matches: 16. The CDR3 has 17 residues. The CDR3 is CASSLLREGFGGNEQFF. Here the CDR3 DNA reads TGTGCCAGCAGCCTCCTAAGAGAGGGGTTCGGGGGGAATGAGCAGTTCTTC.

The CDR3, as DNA: TGCGCCAGCAGCTTGGACGGTTTGGGAACAGATACGCAGTATTTT. Protein: CASSLDGLGTDTQYF. This chain uses TRBV5-1 with TRBJ2-3; the D is unclear. CDR1 SGHRS and CDR2 YFSETQ come from the germline V gene. The CDR3 totals 15 residues. V was clipped by 0 bases and J by 3 bases, with 11 bases between them.

This sequence joins TRBV5-1 and TRBJ1-2; the D is unclear. CDR3 length: 13 amino acids. Germline CDR1 reads SGHRS; CDR2 reads YFSETQ. V was pared by 0 bases and J by 8 bases, with 11 bases between. This chain's CDR3 is CASSLVRQAGYTF. The CDR3 DNA sequence: TGCGCCAGCAGCTTGGTACGCCAAGCGGGCTACACCTTC.

CDR3 residues: CASSTDRAVYYGYTF. CDR3 coding DNA: TGTGCCAGCAGCACGGACAGGGCGGTTTACTATGGCTACACCTTC. V usage is TRBV7-8 and J usage is TRBJ1-2; 8 bases map to TRBD1. CDR1 SGHVS and CDR2 FQNEAQ come from the germline V gene. V lost 5 bases to trimming and J lost 3 bases; unmatched junction nucleotides: 8. This CDR3 has 15 residues.